Sequencing of this T cell receptor beta chain was carried out in a study of CD8 T cells in ankylosing spondylitis. V lost 0 bases to trimming and J lost 1 base, with 6 bases between them. The CDR3 is made up of 15 amino acids. Per the germline V gene, CDR1 is SGHVS and CDR2 is FQNEAQ. Concerning this clonotype itself: The antigen remains undetermined.

Library preparation for TCR beta used quantitative 5'-RACE with molecular barcodes. TCRdb analysed the 5' RACE reads with MiXCR anew, one entry per CDR3 protein. Counted here are about 450,000 distinct CDR3 sequences, roughly 26% occurring once; the ten biggest clones make up roughly 1%. Whole-study results and caveats: Ankylosing spondylitis blood seemed to carry a telltale TCR beta motif made of fewer than 10 highly homologous variants. Clones linked to disease were reported to show significant enrichment in matched ankylosing spondylitis synovial fluid. CD8+ cells made up the disease-linked clones, which were relatively rare in peripheral blood.

This receptor was taken from a male donor with ankylosing spondylitis. J is TRBJ2-2 and V is TRBV7-8; D is uncertain. Material for sequencing was blood, either unsorted or a sorted T cell fraction (not recorded which). The CDR3 DNA follows: TGTGCCAGCAGCTTAGCAAGGATGAACACCGGGGAGCTGTTTTTT. It is translated as CASSLARMNTGELFF.